The present T cell receptor (beta chain) was sequenced within a study of blood T cell repertoires in COVID-19. Overall study context: Collection of acute and convalescent COVID-19 samples took place in the United States, Italy and Spain. T cells, B-cell-depleted T cells, or PBMCs provided the cDNA or gDNA that served as material.

V lost 11 bases, J lost 6 bases, and 11 bases lay in between. CDR3 size: 11 residues. Germline CDR1 LNHNV, CDR2 YYDKDF (reference sequence). In the authors' workflow: The authors estimated nucleated cell counts from reference gene primer amplification. The table came from immunoSEQ multiplex PCR; TCRdb's copy has only in-frame clones and leaves some out. The V and J calls and clone size come from that table; D and trimming were worked out from the DNA. The sample contains about 120,000 clones, 85% of which appear only once. This TCR derives from a man of 80 years or more with acute or convalescent COVID-19. The V and J genes are TRBV15 and TRBJ1-5; no reliable D call. The sample taken for sequencing was peripheral blood. CDR3 residues: CAPQVAQPQHF. CDR3 in DNA: TGTGCCCCGCAGGTTGCTCAGCCCCAGCATTTT.